Sequencing of this T cell receptor (beta chain) was carried out in a study of CXCR3-negative and CXCR3-positive naive CD8 T cells. Germline V gene data show CDR1 as SQVTM and CDR2 as ANQGSEA. The CDR3 runs to 14 residues. Preparation of TRB cDNA libraries relied on 5' RACE carrying UMI labels. TCRdb re-called the 5' RACE reads; one entry per CDR3 protein, DNA not given. The sample spans more than 20,000 distinct CDR3 sequences; the ten largest clones claim roughly 4%. This clonotype was sampled from a human donor in good health. Some clones in this sample may be carry-over from other donors' samples. Sequencing used naive CXCR3- CD8+ T cells from blood. Specified subset: CD45RO-CCR7+CD27+CD95- naive CD8+ T cells lacking CXCR3 (TNR3-). The rearrangement joins TRBV29-1 to TRBJ2-7; TCRdb's assignment of TRBD1 cannot be checked, as there is no DNA. CDR3 sequence reads: CSVDAGHSSYEQYF.